This entry concerns a single T cell receptor beta chain. Its matching antigen is unknown. This CDR3 spans 18 amino acids. V gave up 0 bases and J gave up 5 bases, with 19 bases separating them. Germline CDR1 reads SGHTA; CDR2 reads FQGNSA. This specimen comes from a study of OX40 agonist ivuxolimab in advanced cancers. Study-wide findings and caveats: Averaged across samples, CD8+ T cells carried more expanded clones than CD4+ did. It was also the case that some nonresponders had low normalized T-cell clonal expansion.

The repertoire was sequenced with immunoSEQ multiplex PCR; TCRdb's copy has only in-frame clones and lacks some. The sample records about 84,000 clones, roughly 89% being singletons. The genes are TRBV7-2 and TRBJ2-2; D gene uncertain. This TCR was sampled from an adult with an advanced solid tumor such as melanoma, head and neck, liver or kidney cancer. The sample here was CD4+ or CD8+ T cells sorted from blood, taken in a trial of the OX40 agonist ivuxolimab. For the CDR3, the DNA is TGTGCCAGCAGCTTAGCGCTAAGTCTTTGGACGGGTACCGGGGAGCTGTTTTTT. Translating gives CASSLALSLWTGTGELFF.